The clone carrying this T cell receptor beta chain was recorded many times. Its antigen is not identified. The read terminates 3 residues ahead of where the CDR3 ends, so the germline J gene completes it. V dropped 3 bases and J dropped 4; count of bases not matched to a gene: 3. CDR1 is MRHNA, CDR2 SNTAGT, per germline. This CDR3 contains 16 residues. Libraries were prepared by immunoSEQ multiplex PCR; TCRdb keeps only in-frame clonotypes and omits some of them. The sample holds about 42,000 clones, and no clone turns up only once. This sample was taken from a study of T cell clonality in common variable immunodeficiency. Most patients and controls had Caucasian heritage. Study-level findings and limits: What drives increased CVID clonality needs T cell subpopulation sequencing. Common variable immunodeficiency TCR beta sequences reportedly had fewer deletions and N-nucleotide insertions.

The source material was peripheral blood mononuclear cells. The chain employs TRBV6-4 and TRBJ2-6, with 10 bases lining up with TRBD1. The sequence was obtained from a person aged 18 to 70 in good health. CDR3 DNA (partial): TGTGCCAGCAGTGAGGGACAGGGGCTGGGGGCCAACGTC. It specifies CASSEGQGLGANV. The full CDR3 is CASSEGQGLGANVLTF.